The 13 T cell receptor beta chains listed next were all sequenced from one sample in a study of CD8 T cells in Susac syndrome. RNA totalling about 0.45 to 1 ug underwent reverse transcription with random hexamers. TCRdb called the immunoSEQ multiplex PCR reads again in MiXCR, with one record for every CDR3 protein. The sample lists hundreds of thousands of distinct CDR3 sequences, 85% to 90% occurring once. What was sequenced was CD8+ T cells from PBMCs. These receptors were collected from a human donor with multiple sclerosis.

The V and J genes are TRBV20-1 and TRBJ2-7; 7 bases agree with TRBD1. CDR3 size: 14 residues. Per the germline V gene, CDR1 is DFQATT and CDR2 is SNEGSKA (reference sequence). Unmatched junction bases numbered 5, after V lost 3 bases and J lost 0 bases. The CDR3 DNA follows: TGCAGTGCTAGGGGGACAGAGAGCTCCTACGAGCAGTACTTC. This encodes CSARGTESSYEQYF.

The gene calls are TRBV3-1 and TRBJ2-1; 8 bases align to TRBD1. J was trimmed by 5 bases and V by 0 bases; bases with no gene match: 9. Germline CDR1 reads LGHDT; CDR2 reads YNNKEL (reference sequence). This CDR3 has 17 amino acids. This CDR3 is CASSQDPPWTGNNEQFF. CDR3 DNA: TGTGCCAGCAGCCAAGATCCTCCCTGGACAGGGAACAATGAGCAGTTCTTC.

V is TRBV5-1 and J is TRBJ2-2; 9 nucleotides align to TRBD2. J lost 6 bases, V lost 1 base, and 10 bases had no gene match. This CDR3 contains 17 residues. CDR1 is SGHRS and CDR2 is YFSETQ in the germline V gene. The DNA for the CDR3 is TGCGCCAGCAGCTTGTATTCTAGCGGGGCTTCGGCCGGGGAGCTGTTTTTT. The encoded protein is CASSLYSSGASAGELFF. Combining the CDR3 with reference TRBV5-1 and TRBJ2-2 gives the whole variable domain KAGVTQTPRYLIKTRGQQVTLSCSPISGHRSVSWYQQTPGQGLQFLFEYFSETQRNKGNFPGRFSGRQFSNSRSEMNVSTLELGDSALYLCASSLYSSGASAGELFFGEGSRLTVL.

This sequence joins TRBV27 and TRBJ2-1, with 7 bases aligning to TRBD1. Looked up from germline, CDR1 is MNHEY and CDR2 is SMNVEV (reference sequence). The CDR3 loop spans 15 amino acids. After removal of 6 bases from V and 6 bases from J, the junction contained 11 bases not matched to a gene. Here the CDR3 reads CASRKQGQKANEQFF. The CDR3 DNA reads as TGTGCCAGCAGGAAACAGGGACAGAAAGCCAATGAGCAGTTCTTC.

The genes are TRBV2 and TRBJ1-1; 8 bases are a match to TRBD1. Per germline, CDR1 SNHLY and CDR2 FYNNEI. V was pared by 6 bases and J by 7 bases, with 10 bases of the junction left unmatched. The CDR3 consists of 14 residues. Here the CDR3 reads CASSPETGDVEAFF. The DNA of the CDR3 is TGTGCCAGCAGCCCGGAGACAGGGGACGTTGAAGCTTTCTTT.

The rearrangement uses TRBV11-2 and TRBJ1-1; 10 nucleotides agree with TRBD1. The V segment lost 3 bases and the J segment 10 bases; nucleotides outside the gene matches: 11. In germline, CDR1 is SGHAT, CDR2 FQNNGV. The CDR3 sequence is 15 residues long. As DNA, the CDR3 is TGTGCCAGCAGCTTGGGACAGGGGATAAAGTGGCCAGCTTTCTTT. Translation: CASSLGQGIKWPAFF.

The V and J genes are TRBV5-1 and TRBJ2-3; 10 nucleotides match TRBD2. Germline-derived CDR1 and CDR2 are SGHRS and YFSETQ. With 1 base clipped from V and 4 bases from J, the junction kept 3 bases outside the gene matches. The CDR3 spans 15 residues. The CDR3 region is CASSLLGLAPDTQYF. CDR3 nucleotides: TGCGCCAGCAGCTTGTTGGGACTAGCGCCAGATACGCAGTATTTT. The whole variable domain, filled in from reference TRBV5-1 and TRBJ2-3, reads KAGVTQTPRYLIKTRGQQVTLSCSPISGHRSVSWYQQTPGQGLQFLFEYFSETQRNKGNFPGRFSGRQFSNSRSEMNVSTLELGDSALYLCASSLLGLAPDTQYFGPGTRLTVL.

This chain connects TRBV4-1 to TRBJ2-1; D unresolved. V was pared by 0 bases and J by 1 base, with 4 bases between. This CDR3 spans 14 amino acids. CDR1 is MGHRA, CDR2 YSYEKL, per germline. As DNA, the CDR3 is TGCGCCAGCAGCCAAGATGGGTCCTACAATGAGCAGTTCTTC. It specifies CASSQDGSYNEQFF.

The chain carries TRBV29-1 and TRBJ2-5, with D perhaps matching TRBD2 (6 bases). V was pared by 7 bases and J by 3 bases, with 12 bases between. CDR1 is SQVTM and CDR2 is ANQGSEA in the germline V gene. The CDR3 has 12 residues. Here the CDR3 DNA reads TGCAGCGCCCGGGGGATTGAAGAGACCCAGTACTTC. This gives the protein CSARGIEETQYF.

The chain employs TRBV29-1 and TRBJ1-2; tentative D call: TRBD1 (5 bases). The V gene lost 5 bases and the J gene lost 2 bases, with 12 bases spanning the gap. Germline CDR1 is SQVTM and CDR2 is ANQGSEA. The CDR3 runs 13 residues. CDR3 nucleotides: TGCAGCGTTATATTAGACAGCAACTATGGCTACACCTTC. Protein: CSVILDSNYGYTF.

The chain combines TRBV18 with TRBJ2-7; the match to TRBD2 covers 7 bases. This CDR3 is 18 amino acids long. Unmatched junction bases numbered 16, after V lost 0 bases and J lost 5 bases. Per the germline V gene, CDR1 is KGHSH and CDR2 is LQKENI. The CDR3 nucleotides are TGTGCCAGCTCACCACCACTTGACCTAGCGGACAAGCCGGACGAGCAGTACTTC. Its protein is CASSPPLDLADKPDEQYF.

This clonotype was detected only a few times. The rearrangement links TRBV7-9 to TRBJ1-5, with D unresolved. CDR3 length equals 14 residues. CDR1 is SEHNR, CDR2 FQNEAQ, per germline (reference sequence). Trimming removed 6 bases at V and 1 base at J, with 10 bases between. CDR3 in amino acids: CASRLSGSNQPQHF. For the CDR3, the DNA is TGTGCCAGCAGACTTTCAGGAAGCAATCAGCCCCAGCATTTT.

The V gene is TRBV27, the J gene TRBJ2-3; D unresolved. Trimming left V 0 bases short and J 8 bases short, with 9 bases between. The length of the CDR3 is 13 residues. Germline lookup yields CDR1 MNHEY and CDR2 SMNVEV (reference sequence). The DNA of the CDR3 is TGTGCCAGCAGTTTATCTGTTGATGGTACGCAGTATTTT. Encoded protein: CASSLSVDGTQYF.